The 26 T cell receptor beta chains below all came from one sample that was sequenced in a study of shared clonotypes between healthy human individuals. CD45RO-negative CD8 cells positively selected for CCR7 made up the naive population, which excluded terminally differentiated effector memory CD45RA+ cells. Sequencing used immunoSEQ multiplex PCR; TCRdb keeps in-frame clones, though not all of them. The sample contains fewer than 800,000 clones, just over 90% of which appear only once. Sequences were obtained from naive CD8+ T cells sorted from blood. The receptors here all came from a man aged 25 to 45 in good health.

The chain employs TRBV5-4 and TRBJ2-1; the D is unclear. Trimming took off 4 bases at V and 1 base at J, with 15 bases between the two ends. The CDR3 totals 16 residues. Germline lookup yields CDR1 SGHNT and CDR2 YYREEE (reference sequence). The CDR3 loop is CASSQERTQSYNEQFF. The CDR3 nucleotides are TGTGCCAGCAGCCAAGAACGTACCCAGTCCTACAATGAGCAGTTCTTC.

The chain joins TRBV4-1 to TRBJ2-3; 8 nucleotides agree with TRBD2. The CDR3 covers 14 residues. Germline CDR1 is MGHRA and CDR2 is YSYEKL. The V and J ends lost 9 bases and 1 base, in that order; junction bases with no gene match: 6. CDR3 amino acids: CASSGTRGTDTQYF. The CDR3 DNA is TGCGCCAGTTCCGGGACTAGGGGCACAGATACGCAGTATTTT.

The chain employs TRBV27 and TRBJ1-5, with D tentatively TRBD1 (6 bases). Germline V gene data show CDR1 as MNHEY and CDR2 as SMNVEV (reference sequence). CDR3 length: 16 residues. V was shortened by 2 bases and J by 2 bases, with 13 bases between the two germline ends. CDR3 coding DNA: TGTGCCAGCAGTTTAGAGTACAGGGAAGGCAATCAGCCCCAGCATTTT. This encodes CASSLEYREGNQPQHF.

V gene TRBV7-8 combines with J gene TRBJ2-3; D is possibly TRBD1 (6 bases). The CDR3 is 13 residues long. Looked up from germline, CDR1 is SGHVS and CDR2 is FQNEAQ. Trimming removed 5 bases at V and 6 bases at J, with 12 bases between. Here the CDR3 reads CASSPQRGDTQYF. CDR3 nucleotides: TGTGCCAGCAGCCCCCAGAGGGGGGATACGCAGTATTTT.

On this clone: Other DNA sequences of this sample code for an identical CDR3. The chain uses TRBV27 and TRBJ2-7, with D perhaps being TRBD1 or TRBD2 (5 bases each). The V end lost 0 bases, the J end lost 3 bases, and 9 bases lay between the germline ends. Germline assignment: CDR1 MNHEY and CDR2 SMNVEV (reference sequence). The CDR3 length is 14 residues. CDR3 in DNA: TGTGCCAGCAGTTTATCGGCAGGGAGCTACGAGCAGTACTTC. Its protein product is CASSLSAGSYEQYF.

The rearrangement links TRBV7-3 to TRBJ2-1; D is unresolved. V was cut by 4 bases and J by 6 bases, with 7 bases left in between. Germline V gene sequence: CDR1 SGHTA, CDR2 FQGTGA. This CDR3 is built from 12 residues. CDR3 nucleotide sequence: TGTGCCAGCAGCTCCTGGCGCAATGAGCAGTTCTTC. It specifies CASSSWRNEQFF. Using reference TRBV7-3 and TRBJ2-1 for the parts outside the CDR3, the full variable domain is GAGVSQTPSNKVTEKGKYVELRCDPISGHTALYWYRQSLGQGPEFLIYFQGTGAADDSGLPNDRFFAVRPEGSVSTLKIQRTERGDSAVYLCASSSWRNEQFFGPGTRLTVL.

V gene TRBV7-2 combines with J gene TRBJ2-5; TRBD2 matches at 13 bases. V was clipped by 5 bases and J by 5 bases; unmatched bases: 8. This CDR3 region has 16 residues. Germline V gene lookup returns CDR1 SGHTA and CDR2 FQGNSA. CDR3 amino acids: CASSPRLAGGGETQYF. CDR3 sequence (DNA): TGTGCCAGCAGCCCCCGACTAGCGGGAGGTGGGGAGACCCAGTACTTC. The whole variable domain, remainder taken from reference TRBV7-2 and TRBJ2-5, is GAGVSQSPSNKVTEKGKDVELRCDPISGHTALYWYRQSLGQGLEFLIYFQGNSAPDKSGLPSDRFSAERTGGSVSTLTIQRTQQEDSAVYLCASSPRLAGGGETQYFGPGTRLLVL.

V and J are TRBV7-8 and TRBJ2-1; 10 positions agree with TRBD2. The CDR3 runs 14 residues. Trimming cost V 6 bases and J 8 bases; bases outside gene matches: 7. CDR1 is SGHVS, CDR2 FQNEAQ, per germline. In DNA form, the CDR3 reads TGTGCCAGCAGTTATAGCGGGAGGATCTATGAGCAGTTCTTC. It specifies CASSYSGRIYEQFF.

This clone was found a few times. The chain is built from TRBV21-1 and TRBJ2-7; TRBD2, the D gene given by the table, was not confirmed from the DNA. TRBV21-1 is a pseudogene segment. The CDR3 sequence is 17 residues long. As DNA, the CDR3 is TGTGCCAGCAGCCCCGAGGCGGCGGCACCCCCCCAAGGCGAGCAGTACTTC. It specifies CASSPEAAAPPQGEQYF.

The V gene is TRBV5-1, the J gene TRBJ1-5; the D is unclear. The CDR3 totals 14 residues. Germline assignment: CDR1 SGHRS and CDR2 YFSETQ. Trimming took 0 bases from V and 9 from J, leaving 13 bases between them. DNA of the CDR3: TGCGCCAGCAGCTTGGGGATCCACGAAGGGCCCCAGCATTTT. This sequence encodes CASSLGIHEGPQHF.

CDR3 sequence (DNA): TGCAGCGTTGTGGGGGAGAGCACAGATACGCAGTATTTT. It codes for CSVVGESTDTQYF. The genes are TRBV29-1 and TRBJ2-3; tentatively, D is TRBD1 or TRBD2 (5 bases each). V was clipped by 4 bases and J by 0 bases, with 8 bases between them. The CDR3 loop spans 13 amino acids. The germline CDR1 and CDR2 sequences are SQVTM and ANQGSEA.

CDR3 loop: CASSDAGTSLTNEQFF. CDR3 nucleotide sequence: TGTGCCAGCAGCGATGCCGGGACTAGCCTTACCAATGAGCAGTTCTTC. This sequence joins TRBV9 and TRBJ2-1, with TRBD2 identical over 9 bases. J gave up 6 bases and V 3 bases, and 10 bases lay outside the gene matches. CDR1 and CDR2 (germline): SGDLS, YYNGEE. The CDR3 is made up of 16 amino acids.

V gene TRBV11-2 combines with J gene TRBJ2-5, with 11 bases that match TRBD1. This CDR3 comprises 15 residues. Germline CDR1 and CDR2: SGHAT and FQNNGV. J gave up 4 bases and V 4 bases, and 5 bases lay outside the gene matches. CDR3 protein: CASSSRTGGVETQYF. The DNA for the CDR3 is TGTGCCAGCAGCTCCCGGACAGGGGGCGTAGAGACCCAGTACTTC.

The V and J genes are TRBV15 and TRBJ2-3; 14 bases are shared with TRBD2. Germline values: CDR1 LNHNV, CDR2 YYDKDF (reference sequence). The CDR3 is 20 residues long. V trimming: 5 bases; J trimming: 2 bases; junction bases outside the gene matches: 15. The CDR3 sequence is CATSSLRGGGLAGATDTQYF. CDR3 DNA sequence: TGTGCCACCAGCTCCCTCCGTGGGGGGGGACTAGCGGGGGCCACAGATACGCAGTATTTT.

The chain carries TRBV7-9 and TRBJ1-2; the match to TRBD1 covers 8 bases. Germline lookup yields CDR1 SEHNR and CDR2 FQNEAQ (reference sequence). The CDR3 runs to 14 residues. V was clipped by 5 bases and J by 6 bases; unmatched bases: 8. The CDR3 DNA follows: TGTGCCAGCAGCCCTCCCCGGGACAGGAATGGCTACACCTTC. Encoded protein: CASSPPRDRNGYTF.

This clone was seen only once. The chain is built from TRBV28 and TRBJ2-7; 11 bases align to TRBD2. The CDR3 has 17 residues. Germline CDR1 reads MDHEN; CDR2 reads SYDVKM. The V gene end was trimmed by 6 bases and the J gene end by 0 bases; junction bases not matched to a gene: 10. The CDR3 sequence: CASSRGLAGTFSYEQYF. DNA of the CDR3: TGTGCCAGCAGCAGAGGACTAGCGGGTACATTCTCCTACGAGCAGTACTTC.

This chain links TRBV7-8 with TRBJ2-5; D possibly corresponds to TRBD1 (5 bases). Trimming shortened V by 0 bases and J by 0 bases, and 5 bases separated the two germline ends. The CDR3 contains 14 residues. The germline V gene has CDR1 SGHVS and CDR2 FQNEAQ. The chain's CDR3 is CASSLAGDQETQYF. Written as DNA, the CDR3 is TGTGCCAGCAGCTTAGCAGGGGACCAAGAGACCCAGTACTTC.

The chain links TRBV4-1 to TRBJ2-3; 7 bases agree with TRBD2. J was trimmed by 6 bases and V by 1 base; bases with no gene match: 7. Germline lookup yields CDR1 MGHRA and CDR2 YSYEKL. The CDR3 loop spans 15 amino acids. The CDR3 DNA follows: TGCGCCAGCAGCCAAGTCGGACTAGTTGGGGATACGCAGTATTTT. It translates to CASSQVGLVGDTQYF.

The V call is TRBV7-9, the J call TRBJ1-1; D is undetermined. The CDR3 spans 14 residues. The V end lost 3 bases, the J end lost 0 bases, and 8 bases lay between the germline ends. Germline V gene lookup returns CDR1 SEHNR and CDR2 FQNEAQ (reference sequence). CDR3 residues: CASSFGEMNTEAFF. The CDR3, as DNA: TGTGCCAGCAGCTTCGGAGAGATGAACACTGAAGCTTTCTTT. Variable domain in full (rest from reference TRBV7-9 and TRBJ1-1): DTGVSQNPRHKITKRGQNVTFRCDPISEHNRLYWYRQTLGQGPEFLTYFQNEAQLEKSRLLSDRFSAERPKGSFSTLEIQRTEQGDSAMYLCASSFGEMNTEAFFGQGTRLTVV.

The chain carries TRBV5-1 and TRBJ2-1; TRBD2 is a possible D gene (5 bases). From germline, CDR1 is SGHRS and CDR2 YFSETQ. The length of the CDR3 is 16 residues. The V end lost 0 bases, the J end lost 4 bases, and 14 bases lay between the germline ends. CDR3 nucleotide sequence: TGCGCCAGCAGCTTGGTAGACTCGGGGATTTACAATGAGCAGTTCTTC. It translates to CASSLVDSGIYNEQFF.

This chain joins TRBV30 and TRBJ2-5; the D gene is possibly TRBD1 (5 bases). V was shortened by 0 bases and J by 4 bases, with 9 bases between the two germline ends. The length of the CDR3 is 13 residues. Germline-derived CDR1 and CDR2 are GTSNPN and SVGIG (reference sequence). CDR3 residues: CAWSVQGAETQYF. Here the CDR3 DNA reads TGTGCCTGGAGTGTACAAGGGGCAGAGACCCAGTACTTC.

The chain joins TRBV27 to TRBJ2-1; 8 bases align to TRBD1. The junction had 5 bases not matched to a gene; V was cut back by 2 bases and J by 5 bases. CDR1 MNHEY and CDR2 SMNVEV come from the germline V gene (reference sequence). The CDR3 consists of 15 residues. CDR3 amino acids: CASSLRRQGNNEQFF. The CDR3 region has the DNA TGTGCCAGCAGTTTACGCCGACAGGGGAACAATGAGCAGTTCTTC.

The chain joins TRBV27 to TRBJ2-1; a weak D match, TRBD2 (5 bases). The CDR3 covers 14 residues. Germline V gives CDR1 MNHEY, CDR2 SMNVEV (reference sequence). Trimming removed 4 bases from V and 8 bases from J, with 15 bases in between. The CDR3: CASSSYTSTYEQFF. CDR3 nucleotides: TGTGCCAGCAGTTCCTACACTAGTACGTATGAGCAGTTCTTC.

The J gene is TRBJ2-7, the V gene TRBV18; TRBD2 matches 7 bases. The germline V gene encodes CDR1 KGHSH and CDR2 LQKENI. The ends lost 3 bases at V and 2 bases at J; junction bases unmatched: 10. The CDR3 is made up of 16 amino acids. CDR3 sequence (DNA): TGTGCCAGCTCACCTCCCTTGGGGGGGGGACCCTACGAGCAGTACTTC. Translated: CASSPPLGGGPYEQYF.

The V and J genes are TRBV7-9 and TRBJ2-4; 10 bases agree with TRBD1. Germline V gene sequence: CDR1 SEHNR, CDR2 FQNEAQ (reference sequence). Unmatched junction bases numbered 8, after V lost 4 bases and J lost 5 bases. The CDR3 consists of 16 residues. The CDR3 coding sequence is TGTGCCAGCAGCTGGGGGACAGGGGCCAGCCAAAACATTCAGTACTTC. It encodes CASSWGTGASQNIQYF.

On this clone itself: At the DNA level, this CDR3 is encoded by other sequences in the same sample as well. V is TRBV4-1 and J is TRBJ1-5; D is unresolved. This CDR3 has 13 amino acids. The germline V and J ends were trimmed by 1 base and 3 bases, with 4 bases remaining between them. Germline V CDR1 and CDR2: MGHRA, YSYEKL. The CDR3 DNA reads TGCGCCAGCAGCCAAGTGGCCAATCAGCCCCAGCATTTT. It encodes CASSQVANQPQHF.